These T cell receptor beta chains were read from a single sample in a study of T cell repertoires in aging, cancer and after chemotherapy. In TCRdb, the multiplex PCR reads were re-called with MiXCR into one record per CDR3 protein. This table holds about 3,000 distinct CDR3 sequences, 30% found once. Sample: blood. All receptors come from a human donor in good health. Each CDR3 is given with its conserved first and last residue. Each record gives: clone size, D gene, V gene, J gene, CDR3 DNA, CDR3 protein. D genes are given only for firm matches. Clone size is stated in some rows and not others, as once, few, many or a class when expanded.

-,TRBD2,TRBV6-5,TRBJ2-3,TGTGCCAGCAGTTACTCTGGACTAGCGGTCACAGATACGCAGTATTTT,CASSYSGLAVTDTQYF
medium-sized,-,TRBV15,TRBJ2-7,TGTGCCACCAGCGGCAGGGTGGACGAGCAGTACTTC,CATSGRVDEQYF
-,-,TRBV6-2/TRBV6-3,TRBJ1-1,TGTGCCAGCAGTTTAGTTTTGGGACCAATCTTGAACACTGAAGCTTTCTTT,CASSLVLGPILNTEAFF
medium-sized,-,TRBV5-5,TRBJ2-7,TGTGCCAGCAGCTTGAATAGAGGGGAGGAGTACGAGCAGTACTTC,CASSLNRGEEYEQYF
medium-sized,TRBD1,TRBV6-1,TRBJ2-2,TGTGCCAGCCGATCGACAGGGGCCACCGGGGAGCTGTTTTTT,CASRSTGATGELFF
large,TRBD1,TRBV29-1,TRBJ1-1,TGCAGCGTACCCGCTAGGGGACAGGCTAACACTGAAGCTTTCTTT,CSVPARGQANTEAFF
-,-,TRBV6-4,TRBJ2-7,TGTGCCAGCACCGAAGTGGGGACGGTTTACGAGCAGTACTTC,CASTEVGTVYEQYF
-,TRBD1,TRBV4-3,TRBJ2-2,TGCGCCAGCAGCCAAGAGAAAGGGGGCTGGAGGGAGCTGTTTTTT,CASSQEKGGWRELFF
-,-,TRBV6-4,TRBJ2-1,TGTGCCAGCAGTGACTCGACTAGCAATGAGCAGTTCTTC,CASSDSTSNEQFF
medium-sized,-,TRBV11-2,TRBJ2-1,TGTGCCAGCAGCTTCCATGGGGATGAGCAGTTCTTC,CASSFHGDEQFF
-,TRBD1,TRBV18,TRBJ2-3,TGTGCCAGCTCACCCGGACAGGCGAGCACAGATACGCAGTATTTT,CASSPGQASTDTQYF
medium-sized,-,TRBV7-9,TRBJ2-2,TGTGCCAGCAGCTTAGCGCGGATGAACACCGGGGAGCTGTTTTTT,CASSLARMNTGELFF
-,-,TRBV29-1,TRBJ2-7,TGCAGCGTTGAGACGACCTCCTACGAGCAGTACTTC,CSVETTSYEQYF
-,TRBD2,TRBV30,TRBJ2-1,TGTGCCTGGAGTGACGGCGCGGGAGGGCTCTACAATGAGCAGTTCTTC,CAWSDGAGGLYNEQFF
-,TRBD2,TRBV5-1,TRBJ2-1,TGCGCCAGCAGTACTAGCGTCGGGGGGAATGAGCAGTTCTTC,CASSTSVGGNEQFF
medium-sized,-,TRBV5-1,TRBJ1-1,TGCGCCAGCAGCTTAGGGGGTAACACTGAAGCTTTCTTT,CASSLGGNTEAFF
medium-sized,-,TRBV6-5,TRBJ1-2,TGTGCCAGCAGTCGGGACGTCGGGGGCTACACCTTC,CASSRDVGGYTF
medium-sized,TRBD1,TRBV10-1,TRBJ2-5,TGCGCCAGCAGTGCCGGGACAGGGGGCCGGGAGACCCAGTACTTC,CASSAGTGGRETQYF
-,-,TRBV20-1,TRBJ2-1,TGCAGTGCTAGAGGGGGGAGCCATGAGAAGTCCTTC,CSARGGSHEKSF
medium-sized,TRBD1,TRBV27,TRBJ1-1,TGTGCCAGCAGTTTGGGACAGGGGATTGAAGCTTTCTTT,CASSLGQGIEAFF
medium-sized,-,TRBV20-1,TRBJ2-5,TGCAGTGCTAGAAGCCAGAAAGAGACCCAGTACTTC,CSARSQKETQYF
-,-,TRBV7-9,TRBJ2-3,TGTGCCAGCAGCACGGGGGGGGCCGGACAGGAGAGCACAGATACGCAGTATTTT,CASSTGGAGQESTDTQYF
-,-,TRBV29-1,TRBJ2-1,TGCAGCGTTGTTGGTTGGGACTACAATGAGCAGTTCTTC,CSVVGWDYNEQFF
medium-sized,TRBD2,TRBV6-2/TRBV6-3,TRBJ2-1,TGTGCCAGCAGTTACGGGACTAGCGGACACAATGAGCAGTTCTTC,CASSYGTSGHNEQFF
-,-,TRBV5-1,TRBJ2-7,TGCGCCAGCAGCCCTTTCCCAGAGGGGATCTACGAGCAGTACTTC,CASSPFPEGIYEQYF
-,TRBD1,TRBV29-1,TRBJ1-2,TGCAGCGTTGTGGGACAGGGCCCAAACTATGGCTACACCTTC,CSVVGQGPNYGYTF